This record concerns one T cell receptor (beta chain) sequence. Germline lookup yields CDR1 SGHTA and CDR2 FQGNSA. V was trimmed by 5 bases and J by 1 base, leaving 12 bases between them. This CDR3 has 14 residues. During active infection, Seattle patients enrolled and were then monitored through disease. Per the original data handling: Quantification of nucleated cells was approximated via reference gene primer amplification. Measured with immunoSEQ multiplex PCR; TCRdb has only the in-frame clones, and not every one. Clonal size and the V and J genes are those of that table, whereas D and trimming came from the DNA. Here the sample spans about 350,000 clones, about nine tenths being singletons. These data belong to a study of blood T cell repertoires in COVID-19. Study at large: Samples representing acute and convalescent COVID-19 were sourced from the United States, Italy and Spain. The cDNA or gDNA used as material had been derived from T cells, B-cell-depleted T cells, or PBMCs.

This chain links TRBV7-2 with TRBJ2-7; D is unresolved. The clonotype originates from a woman aged 45-60 years with COVID-19, enrolled during active disease. The sample comprised peripheral blood. DNA of the CDR3: TGTGCCAGCAGCCAACCTATATGGTCCTACGAGCAGTACTTC. As protein: CASSQPIWSYEQYF.